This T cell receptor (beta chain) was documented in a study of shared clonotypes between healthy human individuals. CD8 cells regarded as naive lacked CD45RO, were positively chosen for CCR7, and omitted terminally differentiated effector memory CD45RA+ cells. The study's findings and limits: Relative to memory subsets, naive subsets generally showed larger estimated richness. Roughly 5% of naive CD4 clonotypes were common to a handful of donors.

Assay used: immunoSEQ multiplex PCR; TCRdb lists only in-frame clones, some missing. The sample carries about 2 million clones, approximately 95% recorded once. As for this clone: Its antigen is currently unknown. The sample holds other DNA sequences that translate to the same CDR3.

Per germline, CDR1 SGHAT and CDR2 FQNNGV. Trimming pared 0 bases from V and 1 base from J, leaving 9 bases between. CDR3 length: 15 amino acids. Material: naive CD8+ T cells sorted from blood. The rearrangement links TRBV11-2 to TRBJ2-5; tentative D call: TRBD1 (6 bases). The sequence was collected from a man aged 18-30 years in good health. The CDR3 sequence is CASSLDTGIQETQYF. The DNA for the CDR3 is TGTGCCAGCAGCTTAGACACAGGGATCCAAGAGACCCAGTACTTC.